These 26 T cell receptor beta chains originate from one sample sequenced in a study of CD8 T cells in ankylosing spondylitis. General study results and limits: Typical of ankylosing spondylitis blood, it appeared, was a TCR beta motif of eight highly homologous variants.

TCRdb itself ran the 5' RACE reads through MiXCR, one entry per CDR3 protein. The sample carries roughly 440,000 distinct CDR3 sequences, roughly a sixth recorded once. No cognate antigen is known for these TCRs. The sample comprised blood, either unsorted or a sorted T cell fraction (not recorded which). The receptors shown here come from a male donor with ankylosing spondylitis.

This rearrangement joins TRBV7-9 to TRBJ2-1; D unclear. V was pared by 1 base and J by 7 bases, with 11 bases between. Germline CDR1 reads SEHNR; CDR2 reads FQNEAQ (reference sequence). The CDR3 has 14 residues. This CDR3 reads CASSLEIRGNEQFF. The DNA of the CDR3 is TGTGCCAGCAGCTTAGAAATCAGAGGAAATGAGCAGTTCTTC.

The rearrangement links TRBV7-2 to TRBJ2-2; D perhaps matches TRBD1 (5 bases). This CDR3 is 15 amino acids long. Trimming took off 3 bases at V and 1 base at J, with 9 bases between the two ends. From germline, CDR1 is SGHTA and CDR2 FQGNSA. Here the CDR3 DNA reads TGTGCCAGCAGCTTCCGAGGACAGAACACCGGGGAGCTGTTTTTT. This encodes CASSFRGQNTGELFF.

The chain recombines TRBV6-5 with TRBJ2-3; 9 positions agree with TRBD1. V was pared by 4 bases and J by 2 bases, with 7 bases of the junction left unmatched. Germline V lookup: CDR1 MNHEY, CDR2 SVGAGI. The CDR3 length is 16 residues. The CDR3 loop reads CASSSPGQGATDTQYF. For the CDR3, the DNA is TGTGCCAGCAGTTCCCCGGGACAGGGCGCCACAGATACGCAGTATTTT.

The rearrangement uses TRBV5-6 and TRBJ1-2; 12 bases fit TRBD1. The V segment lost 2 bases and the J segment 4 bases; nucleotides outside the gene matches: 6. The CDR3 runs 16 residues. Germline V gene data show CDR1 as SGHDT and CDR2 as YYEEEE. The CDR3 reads CASSFPGTGGGYGYTF. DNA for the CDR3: TGTGCCAGCAGCTTCCCCGGGACAGGGGGCGGCTATGGCTACACCTTC.

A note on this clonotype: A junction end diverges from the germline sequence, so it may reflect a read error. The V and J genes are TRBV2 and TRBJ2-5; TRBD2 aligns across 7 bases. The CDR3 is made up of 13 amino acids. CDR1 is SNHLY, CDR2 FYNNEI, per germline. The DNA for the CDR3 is TGTGCCAAGGCCCCAGCGGGAAGGGAGACCCTGTACTTC. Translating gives CAKAPAGRETLYF.

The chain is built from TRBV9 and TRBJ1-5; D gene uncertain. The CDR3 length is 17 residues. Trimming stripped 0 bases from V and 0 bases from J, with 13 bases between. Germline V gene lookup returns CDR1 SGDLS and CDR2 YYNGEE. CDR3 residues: CASSVGLTVNSNQPQHF. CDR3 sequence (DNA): TGTGCCAGCAGCGTAGGTCTAACAGTTAATAGCAATCAGCCCCAGCATTTT.

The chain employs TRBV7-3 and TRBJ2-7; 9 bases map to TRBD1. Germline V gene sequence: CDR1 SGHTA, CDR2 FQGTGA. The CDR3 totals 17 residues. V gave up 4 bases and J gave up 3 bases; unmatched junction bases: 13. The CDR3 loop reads CASSSPSGTGKHYEQYF. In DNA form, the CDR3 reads TGTGCCAGCAGCTCCCCCTCCGGGACAGGGAAGCACTACGAGCAGTACTTC.

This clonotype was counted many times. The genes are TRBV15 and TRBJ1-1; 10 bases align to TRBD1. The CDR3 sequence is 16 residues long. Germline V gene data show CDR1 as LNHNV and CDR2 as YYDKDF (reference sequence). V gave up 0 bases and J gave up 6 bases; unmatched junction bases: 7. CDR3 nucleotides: TGTGCCACCAGCAGAGAAGGGACAGGGGCGAGGTCTGAAGCTTTCTTT. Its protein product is CATSREGTGARSEAFF.

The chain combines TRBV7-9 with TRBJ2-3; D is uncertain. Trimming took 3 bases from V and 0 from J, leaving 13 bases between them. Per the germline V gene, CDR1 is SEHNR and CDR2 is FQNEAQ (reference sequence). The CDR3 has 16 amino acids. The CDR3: CASSFSRARSTDTQYF. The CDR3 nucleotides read TGTGCCAGCAGCTTCTCCCGGGCGCGAAGCACAGATACGCAGTATTTT.

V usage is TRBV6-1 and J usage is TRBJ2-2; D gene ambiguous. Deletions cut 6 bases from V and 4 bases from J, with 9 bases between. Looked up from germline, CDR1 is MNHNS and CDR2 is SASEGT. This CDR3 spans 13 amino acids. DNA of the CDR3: TGTGCCAGCAGGTCATTAAGCACCGGGGAGCTGTTTTTT. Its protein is CASRSLSTGELFF.

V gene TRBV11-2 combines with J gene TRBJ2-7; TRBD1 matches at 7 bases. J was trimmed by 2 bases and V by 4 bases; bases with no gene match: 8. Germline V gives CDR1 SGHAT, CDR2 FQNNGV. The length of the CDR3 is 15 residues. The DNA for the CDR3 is TGTGCCAGCAGCTATAGGTGGGGACAGCCCTACGAGCAGTACTTC. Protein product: CASSYRWGQPYEQYF.

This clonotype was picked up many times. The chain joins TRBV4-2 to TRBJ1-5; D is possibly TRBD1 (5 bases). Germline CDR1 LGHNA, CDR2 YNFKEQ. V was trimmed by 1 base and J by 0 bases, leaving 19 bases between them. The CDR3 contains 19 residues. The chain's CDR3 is CASSQAEGSTLYSNQPQHF. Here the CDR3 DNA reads TGTGCCAGCAGCCAAGCGGAGGGGTCGACCCTCTATAGCAATCAGCCCCAGCATTTT.

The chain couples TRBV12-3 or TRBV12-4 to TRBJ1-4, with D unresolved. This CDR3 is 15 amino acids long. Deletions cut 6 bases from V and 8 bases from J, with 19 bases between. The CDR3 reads CASSPPWAFGEKLFF. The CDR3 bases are TGTGCCAGCAGCCCCCCCTGGGCCTTCGGGGAAAAACTGTTTTTT.

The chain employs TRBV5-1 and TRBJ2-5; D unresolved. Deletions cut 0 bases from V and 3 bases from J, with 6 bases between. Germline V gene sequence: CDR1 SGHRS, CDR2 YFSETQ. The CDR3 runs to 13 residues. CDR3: CASSLVPEETQYF. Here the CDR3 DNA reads TGCGCCAGCAGCTTGGTACCAGAAGAGACCCAGTACTTC. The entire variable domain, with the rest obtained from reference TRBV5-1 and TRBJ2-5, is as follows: KAGVTQTPRYLIKTRGQQVTLSCSPISGHRSVSWYQQTPGQGLQFLFEYFSETQRNKGNFPGRFSGRQFSNSRSEMNVSTLELGDSALYLCASSLVPEETQYFGPGTRLLVL.

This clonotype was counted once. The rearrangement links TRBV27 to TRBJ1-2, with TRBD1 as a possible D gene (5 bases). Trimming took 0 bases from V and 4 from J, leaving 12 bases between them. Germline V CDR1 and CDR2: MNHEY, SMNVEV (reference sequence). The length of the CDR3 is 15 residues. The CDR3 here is CASSLSGARSYGYTF. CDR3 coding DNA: TGTGCCAGCAGTTTATCCGGGGCCAGATCCTATGGCTACACCTTC.

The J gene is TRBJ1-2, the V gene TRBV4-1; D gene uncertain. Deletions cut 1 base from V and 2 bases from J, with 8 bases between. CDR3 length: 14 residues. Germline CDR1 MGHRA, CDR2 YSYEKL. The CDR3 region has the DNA TGCGCCAGCAGCCAAGTTAACAGCAACTATGGCTACACCTTC. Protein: CASSQVNSNYGYTF.

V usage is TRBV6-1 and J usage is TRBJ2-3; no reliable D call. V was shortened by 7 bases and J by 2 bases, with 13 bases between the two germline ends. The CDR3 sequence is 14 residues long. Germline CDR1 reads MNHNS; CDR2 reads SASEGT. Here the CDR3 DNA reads TGTGCCAGCACGCCACCTACTTACACAGATACGCAGTATTTT. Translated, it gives CASTPPTYTDTQYF.

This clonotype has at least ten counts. Here the CDR3 reads CASSSGQGFYEQYF. CDR3 nucleotides: TGTGCCAGCAGCTCGGGACAGGGTTTCTACGAGCAGTACTTC. The chain employs TRBV7-9 and TRBJ2-7; 9 nucleotides align to TRBD1. Germline CDR1 is SEHNR and CDR2 is FQNEAQ (reference sequence). The trim removed 4 bases at V and 3 bases at J, leaving 4 bases unmatched. This CDR3 is 14 amino acids long.

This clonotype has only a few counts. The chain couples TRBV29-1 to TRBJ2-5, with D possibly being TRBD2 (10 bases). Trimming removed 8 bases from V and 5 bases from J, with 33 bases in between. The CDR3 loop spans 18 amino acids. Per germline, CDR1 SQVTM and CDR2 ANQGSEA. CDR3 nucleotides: TGCAGCTGCCGGGACAGGGAGAGAGCGGGAGGGCCCCGGGAGACCCAGTACTTC. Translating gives CSCRDRERAGGPRETQYF.

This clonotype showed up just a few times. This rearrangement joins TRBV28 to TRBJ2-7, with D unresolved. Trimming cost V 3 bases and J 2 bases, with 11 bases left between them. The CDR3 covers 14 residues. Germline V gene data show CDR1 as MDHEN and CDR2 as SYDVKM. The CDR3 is CASSFPAVAYEQYF. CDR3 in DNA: TGTGCCAGCAGTTTTCCGGCAGTGGCCTACGAGCAGTACTTC.

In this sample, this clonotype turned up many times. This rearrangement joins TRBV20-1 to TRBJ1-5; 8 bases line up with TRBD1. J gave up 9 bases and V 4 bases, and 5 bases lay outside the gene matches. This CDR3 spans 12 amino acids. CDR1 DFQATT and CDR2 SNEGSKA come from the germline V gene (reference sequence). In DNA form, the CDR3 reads TGCAGTGCTAAACAGGGGGGGTGGCCCCAGCATTTT. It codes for CSAKQGGWPQHF.

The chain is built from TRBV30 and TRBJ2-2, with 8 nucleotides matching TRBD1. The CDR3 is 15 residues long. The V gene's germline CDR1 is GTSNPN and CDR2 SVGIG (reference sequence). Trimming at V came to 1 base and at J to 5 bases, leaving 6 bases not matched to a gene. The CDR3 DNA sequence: TGTGCCTGGAGTGGTGTCAGGGGGCGAACCGGGGAGCTGTTTTTT. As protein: CAWSGVRGRTGELFF.

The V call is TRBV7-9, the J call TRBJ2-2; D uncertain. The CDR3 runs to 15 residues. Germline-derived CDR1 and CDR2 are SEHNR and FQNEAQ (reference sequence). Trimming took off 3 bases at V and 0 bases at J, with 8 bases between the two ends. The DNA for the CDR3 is TGTGCCAGCAGCTTGCGACGAGCGAACACCGGGGAGCTGTTTTTT. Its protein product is CASSLRRANTGELFF. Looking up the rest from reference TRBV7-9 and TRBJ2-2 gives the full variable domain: DTGVSQNPRHKITKRGQNVTFRCDPISEHNRLYWYRQTLGQGPEFLTYFQNEAQLEKSRLLSDRFSAERPKGSFSTLEIQRTEQGDSAMYLCASSLRRANTGELFFGEGSRLTVL.

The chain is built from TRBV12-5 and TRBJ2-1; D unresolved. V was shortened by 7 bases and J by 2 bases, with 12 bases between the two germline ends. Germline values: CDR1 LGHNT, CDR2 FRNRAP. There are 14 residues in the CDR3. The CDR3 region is CASAASSTYNEQFF. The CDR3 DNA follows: TGTGCTAGTGCGGCCTCCAGCACCTACAATGAGCAGTTCTTC.

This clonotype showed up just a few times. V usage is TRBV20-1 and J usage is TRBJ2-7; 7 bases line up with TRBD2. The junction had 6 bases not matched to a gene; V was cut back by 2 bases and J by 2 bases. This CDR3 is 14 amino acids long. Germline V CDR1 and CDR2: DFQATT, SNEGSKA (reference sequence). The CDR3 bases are TGCAGTGCTAGAAACCGGGAGGTAACCTACGAGCAGTACTTC. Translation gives CSARNREVTYEQYF.

This CDR3 reads CASLTPGQGAYEQYF. The CDR3 DNA reads TGTGCCAGCCTTACGCCGGGACAGGGGGCCTACGAGCAGTACTTC. The chain combines TRBV2 with TRBJ2-7, with 11 bases aligning to TRBD1. From germline, CDR1 is SNHLY and CDR2 FYNNEI. The V and J ends lost 8 bases and 2 bases, in that order; junction bases with no gene match: 8. The CDR3 totals 15 residues.